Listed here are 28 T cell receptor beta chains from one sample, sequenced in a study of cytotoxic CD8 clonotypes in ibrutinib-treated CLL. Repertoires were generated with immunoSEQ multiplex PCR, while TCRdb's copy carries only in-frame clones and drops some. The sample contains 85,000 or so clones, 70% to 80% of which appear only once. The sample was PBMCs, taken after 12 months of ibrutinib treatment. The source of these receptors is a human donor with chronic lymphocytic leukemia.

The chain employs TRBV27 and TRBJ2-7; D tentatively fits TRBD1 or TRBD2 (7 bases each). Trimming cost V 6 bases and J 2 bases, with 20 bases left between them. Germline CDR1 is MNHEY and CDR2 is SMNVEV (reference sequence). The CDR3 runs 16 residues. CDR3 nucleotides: TGTGCCAGCAGCCAATTCAGGGGGGGCGGTCCCTACGAGCAGTACTTC. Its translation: CASSQFRGGGPYEQYF.

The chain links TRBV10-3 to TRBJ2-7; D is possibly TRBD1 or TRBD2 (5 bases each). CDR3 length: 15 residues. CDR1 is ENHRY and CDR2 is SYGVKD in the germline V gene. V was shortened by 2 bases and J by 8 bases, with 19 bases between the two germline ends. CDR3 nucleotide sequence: TGTGCCATCAGTGAGACCCGGGACCCCATCGGGCAGCAGTACTTC. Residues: CAISETRDPIGQQYF.

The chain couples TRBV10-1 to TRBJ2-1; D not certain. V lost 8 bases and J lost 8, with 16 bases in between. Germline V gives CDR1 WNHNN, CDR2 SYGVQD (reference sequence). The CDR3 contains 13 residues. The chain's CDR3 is CASPGRPGDEQFF. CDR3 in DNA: TGCGCCAGCCCCGGACGGCCCGGCGATGAGCAGTTCTTC.

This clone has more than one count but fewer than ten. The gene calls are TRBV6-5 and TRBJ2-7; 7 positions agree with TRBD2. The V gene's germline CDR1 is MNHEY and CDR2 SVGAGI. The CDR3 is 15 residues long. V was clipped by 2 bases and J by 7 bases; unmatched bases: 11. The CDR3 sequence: CASSYGLAASWEQYF. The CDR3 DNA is TGTGCCAGCAGTTACGGGCTAGCGGCCTCCTGGGAGCAGTACTTC.

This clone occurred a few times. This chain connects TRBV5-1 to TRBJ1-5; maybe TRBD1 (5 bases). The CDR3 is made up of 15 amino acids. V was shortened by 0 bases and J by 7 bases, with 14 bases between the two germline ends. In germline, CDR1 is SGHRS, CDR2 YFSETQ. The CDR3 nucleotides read TGCGCCAGCAGCTTGGGGCAGGAAAGGGGCCAGCCCCAGCATTTT. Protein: CASSLGQERGQPQHF.

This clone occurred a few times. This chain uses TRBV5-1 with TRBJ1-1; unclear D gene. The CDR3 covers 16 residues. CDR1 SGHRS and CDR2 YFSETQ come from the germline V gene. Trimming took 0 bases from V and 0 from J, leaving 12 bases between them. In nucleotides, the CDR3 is TGCGCCAGCAGCTTGGGGGTCAGGCCGATGAACACTGAAGCTTTCTTT. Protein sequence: CASSLGVRPMNTEAFF.

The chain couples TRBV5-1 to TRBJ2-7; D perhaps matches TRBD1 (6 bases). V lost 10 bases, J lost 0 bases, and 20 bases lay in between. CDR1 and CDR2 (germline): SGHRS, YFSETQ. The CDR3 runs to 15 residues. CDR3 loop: CASRTGQGSSYEQYF. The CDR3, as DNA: TGCGCCTCCCGGACGGGGCAGGGGAGCTCCTACGAGCAGTACTTC.

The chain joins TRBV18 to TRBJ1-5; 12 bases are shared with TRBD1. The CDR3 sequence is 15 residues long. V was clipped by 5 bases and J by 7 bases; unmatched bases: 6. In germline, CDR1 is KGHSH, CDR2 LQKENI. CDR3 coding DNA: TGTGCCAGCTCATCAGGGACAGGGGGCGCCCAGCCCCAGCATTTT. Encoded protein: CASSSGTGGAQPQHF.

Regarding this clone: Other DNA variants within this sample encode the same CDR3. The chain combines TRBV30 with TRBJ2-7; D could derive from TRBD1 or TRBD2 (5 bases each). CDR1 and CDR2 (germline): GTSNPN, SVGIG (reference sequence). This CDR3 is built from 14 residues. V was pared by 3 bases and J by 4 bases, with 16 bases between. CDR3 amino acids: CAWSPRDGPYEQYF. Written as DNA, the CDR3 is TGTGCCTGGAGCCCCCGGGACGGTCCTTACGAGCAGTACTTC.

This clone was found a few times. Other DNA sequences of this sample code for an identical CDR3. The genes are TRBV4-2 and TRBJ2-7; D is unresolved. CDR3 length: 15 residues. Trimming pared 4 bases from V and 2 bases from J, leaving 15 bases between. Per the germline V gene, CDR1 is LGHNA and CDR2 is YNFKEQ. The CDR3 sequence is CASSPTYGGPYEQYF. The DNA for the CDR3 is TGTGCCAGCAGCCCGACCTATGGTGGGCCCTACGAGCAGTACTTC.

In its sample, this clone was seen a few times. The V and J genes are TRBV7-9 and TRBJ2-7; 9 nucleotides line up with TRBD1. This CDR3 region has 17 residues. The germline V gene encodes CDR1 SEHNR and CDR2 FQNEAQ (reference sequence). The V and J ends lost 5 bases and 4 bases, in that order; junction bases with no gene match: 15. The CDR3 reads CASSHPFTTGGAYEQYF. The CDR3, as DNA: TGTGCCAGCAGCCACCCCTTTACCACAGGGGGCGCTTACGAGCAGTACTTC.

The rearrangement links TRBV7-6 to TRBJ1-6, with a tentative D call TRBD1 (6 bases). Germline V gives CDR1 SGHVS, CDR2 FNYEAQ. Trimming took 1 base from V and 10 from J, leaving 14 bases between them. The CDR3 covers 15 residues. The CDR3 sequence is CASSLVGAAGSPLHF. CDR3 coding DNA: TGTGCCAGCAGCTTAGTGGGGGCCGCGGGGTCACCCCTCCACTTT.

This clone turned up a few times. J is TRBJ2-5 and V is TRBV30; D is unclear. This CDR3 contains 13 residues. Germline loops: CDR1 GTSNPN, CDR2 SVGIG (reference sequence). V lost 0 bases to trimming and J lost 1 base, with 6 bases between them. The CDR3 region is CAWSVGIQETQYF. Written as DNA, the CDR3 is TGTGCCTGGAGTGTGGGGATCCAAGAGACCCAGTACTTC.

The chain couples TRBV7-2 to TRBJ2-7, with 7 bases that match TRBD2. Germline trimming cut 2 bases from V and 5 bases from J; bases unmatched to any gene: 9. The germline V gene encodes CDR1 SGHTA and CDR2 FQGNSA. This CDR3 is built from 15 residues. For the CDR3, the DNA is TGTGCCAGCAGCTTATGGCAGGGAGGGGCACACGAGCAGTACTTC. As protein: CASSLWQGGAHEQYF.

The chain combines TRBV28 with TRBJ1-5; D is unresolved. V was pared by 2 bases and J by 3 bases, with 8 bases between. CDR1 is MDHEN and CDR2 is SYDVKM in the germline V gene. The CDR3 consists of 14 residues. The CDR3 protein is CASSLGFSNQPQHF. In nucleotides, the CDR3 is TGTGCCAGCAGTTTAGGGTTTTCCAATCAGCCCCAGCATTTT.

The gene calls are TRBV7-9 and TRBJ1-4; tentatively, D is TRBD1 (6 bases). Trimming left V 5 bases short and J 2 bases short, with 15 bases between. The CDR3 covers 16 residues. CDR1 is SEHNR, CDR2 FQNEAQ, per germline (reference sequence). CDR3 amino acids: CASSADTGSTNEKLFF. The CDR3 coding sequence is TGTGCCAGCAGCGCGGATACAGGGTCTACTAATGAAAAACTGTTTTTT.

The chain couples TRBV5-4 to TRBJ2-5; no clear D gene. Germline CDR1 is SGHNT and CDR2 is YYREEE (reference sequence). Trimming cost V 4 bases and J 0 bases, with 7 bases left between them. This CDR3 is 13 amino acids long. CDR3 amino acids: CASSAGYQETQYF. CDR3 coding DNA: TGTGCCAGCAGCGCCGGGTACCAAGAGACCCAGTACTTC.

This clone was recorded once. Here the CDR3 DNA reads TGTGCCAGCTCCCCCAACGGCGGCACAGATACGCAGTATTTT. It specifies CASSPNGGTDTQYF. This chain uses TRBV18 with TRBJ2-3; D unclear. V dropped 6 bases and J dropped 1 base, with 11 bases sitting between them. CDR1 KGHSH and CDR2 LQKENI come from the germline V gene. The CDR3 length is 14 residues.

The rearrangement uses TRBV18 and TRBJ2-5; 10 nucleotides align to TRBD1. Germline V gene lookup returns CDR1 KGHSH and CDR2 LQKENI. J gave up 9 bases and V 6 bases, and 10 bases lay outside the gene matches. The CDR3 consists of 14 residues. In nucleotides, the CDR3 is TGTGCCAGCTCCTCGGGACAGGGGTTCCAATCCCAGTACTTC. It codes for CASSSGQGFQSQYF.

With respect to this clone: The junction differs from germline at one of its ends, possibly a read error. This CDR3 is CASSIDHGTGLPKTF. The CDR3 region has the DNA TGTGCCAGTAGTATAGATCACGGGACAGGGTTGCCCAAGACCTTT. V is TRBV19 and J is TRBJ1-1; 9 bases map to TRBD1. The CDR3 runs 15 residues. CDR1 LNHDA and CDR2 SQIVND come from the germline V gene (reference sequence).

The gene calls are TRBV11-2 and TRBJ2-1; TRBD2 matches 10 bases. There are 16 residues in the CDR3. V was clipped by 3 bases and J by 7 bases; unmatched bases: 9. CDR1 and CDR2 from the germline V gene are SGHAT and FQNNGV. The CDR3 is CASSFSRASGGNEQFF. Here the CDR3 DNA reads TGTGCCAGCAGCTTCTCCCGGGCTAGCGGGGGAAATGAGCAGTTCTTC.

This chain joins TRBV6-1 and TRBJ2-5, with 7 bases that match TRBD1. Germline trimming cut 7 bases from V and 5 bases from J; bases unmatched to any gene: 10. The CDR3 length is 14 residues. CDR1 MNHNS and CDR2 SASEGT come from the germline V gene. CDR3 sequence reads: CASTDRVRRETQYF. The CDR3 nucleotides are TGTGCCAGCACCGACAGGGTTAGGAGGGAGACCCAGTACTTC.

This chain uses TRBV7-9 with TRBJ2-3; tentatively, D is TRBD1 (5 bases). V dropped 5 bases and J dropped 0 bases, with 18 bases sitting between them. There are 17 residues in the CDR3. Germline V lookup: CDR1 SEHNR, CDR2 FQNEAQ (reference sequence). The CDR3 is CASSPPVQGTSTDTQYF. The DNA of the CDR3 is TGTGCCAGCAGCCCCCCCGTTCAGGGCACTAGCACAGATACGCAGTATTTT.

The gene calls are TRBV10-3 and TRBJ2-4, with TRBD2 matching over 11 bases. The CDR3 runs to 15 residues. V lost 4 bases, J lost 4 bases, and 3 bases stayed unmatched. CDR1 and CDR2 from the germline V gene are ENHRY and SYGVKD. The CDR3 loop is CAISGLAGTKNIQYF. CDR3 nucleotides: TGTGCCATCAGTGGACTAGCGGGGACTAAAAACATTCAGTACTTC.

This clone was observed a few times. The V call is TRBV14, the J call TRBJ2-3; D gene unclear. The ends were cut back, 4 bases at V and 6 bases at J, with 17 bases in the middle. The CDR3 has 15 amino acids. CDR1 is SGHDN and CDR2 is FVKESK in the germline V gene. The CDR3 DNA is TGTGCCAGCAGCCCCCCCAGAAATTTTACCGATACGCAGTATTTT. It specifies CASSPPRNFTDTQYF.

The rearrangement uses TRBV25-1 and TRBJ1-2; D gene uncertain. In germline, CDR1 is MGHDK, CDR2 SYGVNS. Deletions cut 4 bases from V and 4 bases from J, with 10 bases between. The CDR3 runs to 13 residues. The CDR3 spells CASSGSEAYGYTF. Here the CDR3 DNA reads TGTGCCAGCAGTGGTTCAGAGGCCTATGGCTACACCTTC.

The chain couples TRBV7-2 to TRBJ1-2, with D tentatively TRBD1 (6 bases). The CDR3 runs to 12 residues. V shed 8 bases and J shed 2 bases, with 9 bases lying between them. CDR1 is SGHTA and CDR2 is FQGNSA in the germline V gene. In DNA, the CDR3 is TGTGCCAGCCGGGGGACAAACTATGGCTACACCTTC. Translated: CASRGTNYGYTF.

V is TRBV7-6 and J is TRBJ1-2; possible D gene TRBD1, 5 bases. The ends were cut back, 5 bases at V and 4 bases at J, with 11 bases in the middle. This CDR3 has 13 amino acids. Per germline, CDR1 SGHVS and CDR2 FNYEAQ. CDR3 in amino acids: CASSPGLGYGYTF. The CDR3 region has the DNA TGTGCCAGCAGCCCAGGGTTGGGCTATGGCTACACCTTC.